This section outlines one T cell receptor (beta chain) sequence together with its context. Germline V CDR1 and CDR2: MNHEY, SVGAGI. This CDR3 has 14 amino acids. Trimming shortened V by 4 bases and J by 0 bases, and 9 bases separated the two germline ends. As handled by the study authors: Cell counts per sample came from amplifying reference gene primers. Some clones are missing from TCRdb's copy, which holds only in-frame ones; the method was immunoSEQ multiplex PCR. The DNA gave D and trimming, while V, J and clone size come from that table. In the table there are approximately 70,000 clones, approximately 88% of which are singletons. These data come from a study of blood T cell repertoires in COVID-19. Study details: Samples taken during acute and convalescent COVID-19 were collected in the United States, Italy and Spain. Nucleic acid was either cDNA or gDNA, and it came from T cells, B-cell-depleted T cells, or PBMCs.

The material sequenced was peripheral blood. The receptor comes from an older man with active or convalescent COVID-19. The chain links TRBV6-5 to TRBJ1-1; D is unclear. Here the CDR3 DNA reads TGTGCCAGCAGTTTGTTAGATGTGAACACTGAAGCTTTCTTT. Translation gives CASSLLDVNTEAFF.